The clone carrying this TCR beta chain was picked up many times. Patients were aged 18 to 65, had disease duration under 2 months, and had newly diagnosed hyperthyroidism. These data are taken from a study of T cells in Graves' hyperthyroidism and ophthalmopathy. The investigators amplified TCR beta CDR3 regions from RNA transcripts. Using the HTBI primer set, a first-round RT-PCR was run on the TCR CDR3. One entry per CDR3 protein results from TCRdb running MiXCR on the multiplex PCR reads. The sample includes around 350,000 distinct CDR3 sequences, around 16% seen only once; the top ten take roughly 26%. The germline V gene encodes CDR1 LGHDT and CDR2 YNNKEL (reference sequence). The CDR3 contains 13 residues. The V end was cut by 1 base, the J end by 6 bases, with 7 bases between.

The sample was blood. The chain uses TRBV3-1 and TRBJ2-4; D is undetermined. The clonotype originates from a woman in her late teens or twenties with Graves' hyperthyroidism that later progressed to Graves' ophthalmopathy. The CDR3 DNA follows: TGTGCCAGCAGCCAAGTCGTGGGAAACATTCAGTACTTC. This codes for CASSQVVGNIQYF.